A selection of T cell receptor beta chains follows, all from one sample in a study of T cells in localized non-small cell lung cancer. TCRdb's copy holds only in-frame clones and misses some; the assay was immunoSEQ multiplex PCR. The table has about 78,000 clones, 80% to 90% seen once. This sample comprised peripheral blood, obtained before any cancer treatment. The receptors come from a man aged 40-75 years with stage I lung adenocarcinoma. Each CDR3 is given with its conserved first and last residue. The D gene is left open where the match is weak. For some rows the clone size is stated as once, few or many, or as a class when expanded; others skip it.

abundance	d_gene	j_gene	v_gene	CDR3nt	CDR3aa
NA	NA	TRBJ1-2	TRBV6-5	TGTGCCAGCAGGTCCGGACAAAGAAATGGCTACACCTTC	CASRSGQRNGYTF
NA	NA	TRBJ2-7	TRBV30	TGTGCCTGGAGTTCAGGTCGGAGCGTGAACGAGCAGTACTTC	CAWSSGRSVNEQYF
NA	NA	TRBJ2-1	TRBV6-6	TGTGCCAGCAGTCGTGGACCCGCAGCGTCCTACAATGAGCAGTTCTTC	CASSRGPAASYNEQFF
NA	NA	TRBJ2-7	TRBV19	TGTGCCAGTAGTATAGTATCAAGCTACGAGCAGTACTTC	CASSIVSSYEQYF
NA	NA	TRBJ1-2	TRBV2	TGTGCCAGCAGTGAAAGACCTAACTATGGCTACACCTTC	CASSERPNYGYTF
NA	NA	TRBJ1-5	TRBV19	TGTGCCAGTAGGGCTACACGGAGGGGCCACAATCAGCCCCAGCATTTT	CASRATRRGHNQPQHF
NA	TRBD2	TRBJ2-1	TRBV5-6	TGTGCCAGCAGCTTGGCGGCTAGCGGGAGGGCCGGGGCTTACAATGAGCAGTTCTTC	CASSLAASGRAGAYNEQFF
NA	TRBD1	TRBJ2-3	TRBV27	TGTGCCAGCAGGACAGGGGGCACAGATACGCAGTATTTT	CASRTGGTDTQYF
medium-sized	TRBD1	TRBJ1-1	TRBV6-4	TGTGCCAGCAGGGAGACAGGGAGGGTGAACACTGAAGCTTTCTTT	CASRETGRVNTEAFF
NA	NA	TRBJ2-3	TRBV27	TGTGCCAGCAGTAGCCGGGGGGGGACAGGGAGAACAGATACGCAGTATTTT	CASSSRGGTGRTDTQYF
NA	NA	TRBJ2-7	TRBV12-2	TGTGCAAGTCGCTTAACGATGAGACAGGAAAACCAACCCTACGAGCAGTACTTC	CASRLTMRQENQPYEQYF
NA	TRBD1	TRBJ2-7	TRBV7-3	TGTGCCAGCAGCCTAGACAGGGTTGGGAACTACGAGCAGTACTTC	CASSLDRVGNYEQYF
NA	NA	TRBJ1-3	TRBV11-2	TGTGCCAGCAGCTCCCGGGCACCGAACTCTGGAAACACCATATATTTT	CASSSRAPNSGNTIYF
NA	TRBD1	TRBJ1-6	TRBV7-8	TGTGCCAGCAGCCCACGGGGGGGACAGGGAAATAATTCACCCCTCCACTTT	CASSPRGGQGNNSPLHF
few	TRBD2	TRBJ2-7	TRBV7-2	TGTGCCAGCAGCTTTTCTAGCGGGATCCAGCCCTACGAGCAGTACTTC	CASSFSSGIQPYEQYF
NA	TRBD2	TRBJ2-1	TRBV18	TGTGCCAGCTCACCTAGAGTGGTAGCGGGGGAAAAAGATGAGCAGTTCTTC	CASSPRVVAGEKDEQFF
once	NA	TRBJ1-2	TRBV6-5	TGTGCCAGCAGCTCTCCTGCCGGGAGTGGAGGCTACACCTTC	CASSSPAGSGGYTF
NA	NA	TRBJ2-4	TRBV6-6	TGTGCCAGCAGTGACTGGCAGGGGGCCAAAAACATTCAGTACTTC	CASSDWQGAKNIQYF
NA	NA	TRBJ1-2	TRBV5-1	TGCGCCAGCAGCTTGGAAGGAGATGACTATGGCTACACCTTC	CASSLEGDDYGYTF
NA	TRBD1	TRBJ2-2	TRBV9	TGTGCCAGCAGCCCGTGGACAGGGGTGACCGGGGAGCTGTTTTTT	CASSPWTGVTGELFF
NA	NA	TRBJ2-1	TRBV6-1	TGTGCCAGCAGTATTCCCCCGCTGGCCAATGAGCAGTTCTTC	CASSIPPLANEQFF
NA	NA	TRBJ1-4	TRBV2	TGTGCCAGCAGAGCCAACGGAGCAACTAATGAAAAACTGTTTTTT	CASRANGATNEKLFF
NA	NA	TRBJ2-7	TRBV18	TGTGCCAGCTCACCGGGTAAACAGGGAGGCTACGAGCAGTACTTC	CASSPGKQGGYEQYF
NA	TRBD1	TRBJ2-5	TRBV18	TGTGCCAGCTCACCACGGACAGGGGTACAAGAGACCCAGTACTTC	CASSPRTGVQETQYF
NA	NA	TRBJ1-4	TRBV19	TGTGCCAGTAGTGTACAGGGTACGGATGAAAAACTGTTTTTT	CASSVQGTDEKLFF
NA	NA	TRBJ2-5	TRBV18	TGTGCCAGCTCATTGACCTCGGGGGAGACCCAGTACTTC	CASSLTSGETQYF
NA	NA	TRBJ2-7	TRBV5-6	TGTGCCAGCAGCCTAGGGTACCGCGGGATCCCCCCCTACGAGCAGTACTTC	CASSLGYRGIPPYEQYF
NA	TRBD1	TRBJ1-5	TRBV19	TGTGCCAGTAGTTTACAGGGGTGGGGGAATCCCCAGCATTTT	CASSLQGWGNPQHF
NA	TRBD1	TRBJ2-4	TRBV9	TGTGCCAGCAGCACGACAGGGGGGTCTAACATTCAGTACTTC	CASSTTGGSNIQYF
once	NA	TRBJ2-1	TRBV7-9	TGTGCCAGCAGCTTAGCCGGTTCCGCGCGGGGGCGCTCCTACAATGAGCAGTTCTTC	CASSLAGSARGRSYNEQFF
NA	TRBD1	TRBJ2-5	TRBV4-3	TGCGCCAGCAGCCAAGGGACAGGGGGTTTGTTCCAAGAGACCCAGTACTTC	CASSQGTGGLFQETQYF
NA	TRBD1	TRBJ1-1	TRBV18	TGTGCCAGCTCACCCGACAGGGTCGGCACTGAAGCTTTCTTT	CASSPDRVGTEAFF
once	NA	TRBJ2-5	TRBV5-1	TGCGCCAGCAGGAGGGAGCCCAGTGGGGATCAGACCCAGTACTTC	CASRREPSGDQTQYF
NA	NA	TRBJ2-3	TRBV7-8	TGTGCCAGCAGCTTAGCGGAAAACTCAGATACGCAGTATTTT	CASSLAENSDTQYF
NA	NA	TRBJ1-4	TRBV5-1	TGCGCCAGCAGCTTAACAGTAGGGCCTAATGAAAAACTGTTTTTT	CASSLTVGPNEKLFF
few	TRBD1	TRBJ2-2	TRBV27	TGTGCCAGCAATGGACAGGGATTGACCGGGGAGCTGTTTTTT	CASNGQGLTGELFF
NA	TRBD2	TRBJ2-1	TRBV28	TGTGCCAGCAGAGAAGGACTAGCGGGAGGGTTCTACAATGAGCAGTTCTTC	CASREGLAGGFYNEQFF
NA	NA	TRBJ2-1	TRBV7-9	TGTGCCAGCAGCTACAGTACGGGAACCTACAATGAGCAGTTCTTC	CASSYSTGTYNEQFF
NA	NA	TRBJ2-1	TRBV11-3	TGTGCCAGCAGCCCCAGAGGGGGGGTTTCCTACAATGAGCAGTTCTTC	CASSPRGGVSYNEQFF
NA	TRBD2	TRBJ2-1	TRBV7-9	TGTGCCAGCAGCTTAGGGACTAGCCTATACAATGAGCAGTTCTTC	CASSLGTSLYNEQFF
NA	NA	TRBJ2-7	TRBV4-1	TGCGCCAGCAGCCAAGAGTCTAGCTTAACCTACGAGCAGTACTTC	CASSQESSLTYEQYF
NA	TRBD1	TRBJ2-1	TRBV11-2	TGTGCCAGCAGCTTCGGGACAGGGGCTTACAATGAGCAGTTCTTC	CASSFGTGAYNEQFF
NA	NA	TRBJ2-2	TRBV7-8	TGTGCCAGCAGAAATAGGGGGTACAGGGAGCTGTTTTTT	CASRNRGYRELFF
NA	NA	TRBJ2-2	TRBV4-2	TGTGCCAGCAGCCAAGAGGACTGGGGGGCTGCGAACACCGGGGAGCTGTTTTTT	CASSQEDWGAANTGELFF
NA	NA	TRBJ1-2	TRBV11-2	TGTGCCAGCAGCTTAGGAGGGGTTGAAGGAGCTAACTATGGCTACACCTTC	CASSLGGVEGANYGYTF
NA	TRBD1	TRBJ1-5	TRBV19	TGTGCCAGTAGTATGAGGACAGGGGCCGGGCCCCAGCATTTT	CASSMRTGAGPQHF
NA	NA	TRBJ1-6	TRBV6-6	TGTGCCAGCAAGAGGGGGGGAATCAATTCACCCCTCCACTTT	CASKRGGINSPLHF
NA	TRBD2	TRBJ2-3	TRBV18	TGTGCCAGCTCACCAGCTCCGGGGGGGCATGATACGCAGTATTTT	CASSPAPGGHDTQYF
NA	NA	TRBJ2-3	TRBV11-3	TGTGCCAGCAGCTTAAATCGGGCGGCAGATACGCAGTATTTT	CASSLNRAADTQYF
NA	TRBD1	TRBJ2-1	TRBV18	TGTGCCAGCTCGCAAACGGAAGGCAGGGACAGGGTGGGGGCCTTCTACAATGAGCAGTTCTTC	CASSQTEGRDRVGAFYNEQFF
NA	TRBD1	TRBJ1-2	TRBV7-2	TGTGCCAGCAGCCCGGGACAGAACTATGGCTACACCTTC	CASSPGQNYGYTF
few	NA	TRBJ2-2	TRBV5-1	TGCGCCAGCAGCTCAGGACCCTCTGGCCCCACCGGGGAGCTGTTTTTT	CASSSGPSGPTGELFF
NA	NA	TRBJ1-5	TRBV28	TGTGCCAGCAGGATTAGCAATCAGCCCCAGCATTTT	CASRISNQPQHF
NA	NA	TRBJ1-3	TRBV16	TGTGCCAGCAGCCCCGTTGGCTCTGGAAACACCATATATTTT	CASSPVGSGNTIYF
NA	NA	TRBJ2-7	TRBV7-2	TGTGCCAGCAGCTTAGCTTGGGACGAGCAGTACTTC	CASSLAWDEQYF
NA	TRBD2	TRBJ2-5	TRBV5-8	TGTGCCAGCAGCTCCGGACTAGCGGGCCTCCAAGAGACCCAGTACTTC	CASSSGLAGLQETQYF